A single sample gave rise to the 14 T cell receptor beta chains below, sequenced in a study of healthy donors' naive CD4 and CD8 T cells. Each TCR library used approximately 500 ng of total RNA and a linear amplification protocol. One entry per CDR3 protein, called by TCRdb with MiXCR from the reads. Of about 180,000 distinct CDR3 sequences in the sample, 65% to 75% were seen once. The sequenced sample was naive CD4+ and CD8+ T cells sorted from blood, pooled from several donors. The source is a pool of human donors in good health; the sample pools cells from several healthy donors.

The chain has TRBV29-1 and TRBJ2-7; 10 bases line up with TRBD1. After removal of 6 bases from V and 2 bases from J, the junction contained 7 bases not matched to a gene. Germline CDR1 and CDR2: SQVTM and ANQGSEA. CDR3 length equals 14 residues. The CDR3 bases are TGCAGCGTCGGTGACAGGGGGCGGCCCTACGAGCAGTACTTC. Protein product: CSVGDRGRPYEQYF.

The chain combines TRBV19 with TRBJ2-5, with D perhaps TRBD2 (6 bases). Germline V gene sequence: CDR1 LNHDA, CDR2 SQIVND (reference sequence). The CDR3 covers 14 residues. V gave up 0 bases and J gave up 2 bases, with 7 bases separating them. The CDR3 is CASSIEGGQETQYF. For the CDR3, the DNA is TGTGCCAGTAGTATAGAGGGAGGACAAGAGACCCAGTACTTC.

The CDR3 bases are TGCAGTGCCCCCTTGGAGACTGAAGCTTTCTTT. Its translation: CSAPLETEAFF. The gene calls are TRBV20-1 and TRBJ1-1; no firm D call. The V gene's germline CDR1 is DFQATT and CDR2 SNEGSKA (reference sequence). V dropped 6 bases and J dropped 5 bases, with 10 bases sitting between them. The CDR3 is 11 amino acids.

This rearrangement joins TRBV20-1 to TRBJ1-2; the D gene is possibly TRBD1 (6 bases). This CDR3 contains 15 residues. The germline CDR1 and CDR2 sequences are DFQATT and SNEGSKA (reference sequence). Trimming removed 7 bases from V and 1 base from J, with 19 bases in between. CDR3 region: CSDVDGRGINYGYTF. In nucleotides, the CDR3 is TGCAGTGATGTTGACGGCAGGGGTATTAACTATGGCTACACCTTC.

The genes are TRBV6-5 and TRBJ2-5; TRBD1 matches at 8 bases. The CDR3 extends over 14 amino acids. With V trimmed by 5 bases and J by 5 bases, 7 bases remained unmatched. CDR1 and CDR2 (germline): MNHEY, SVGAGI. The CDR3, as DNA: TGTGCCAGCAGTCCTCCGACAGGGGATGAGACCCAGTACTTC. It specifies CASSPPTGDETQYF.

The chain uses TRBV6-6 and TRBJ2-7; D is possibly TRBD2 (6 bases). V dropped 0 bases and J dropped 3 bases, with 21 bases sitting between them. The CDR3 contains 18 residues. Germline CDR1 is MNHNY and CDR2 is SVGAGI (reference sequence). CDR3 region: CASSYSAPPSGLIYEQYF. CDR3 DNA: TGTGCCAGCAGTTACTCTGCCCCTCCAAGCGGGTTAATCTACGAGCAGTACTTC.

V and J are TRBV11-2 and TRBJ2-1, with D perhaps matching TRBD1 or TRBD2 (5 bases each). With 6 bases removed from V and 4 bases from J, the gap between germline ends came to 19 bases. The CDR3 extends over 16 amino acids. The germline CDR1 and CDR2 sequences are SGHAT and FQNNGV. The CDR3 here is CASSIEGPELYNEQFF. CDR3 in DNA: TGTGCCAGCAGTATAGAGGGGCCAGAGTTATACAATGAGCAGTTCTTC.

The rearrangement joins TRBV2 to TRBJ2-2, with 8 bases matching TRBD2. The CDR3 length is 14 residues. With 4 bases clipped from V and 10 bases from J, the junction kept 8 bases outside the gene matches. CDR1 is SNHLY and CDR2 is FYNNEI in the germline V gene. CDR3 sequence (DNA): TGTGCCAGCAGTGTGGGACTAGGGTTGGAGGAGCTGTTTTTT. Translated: CASSVGLGLEELFF.

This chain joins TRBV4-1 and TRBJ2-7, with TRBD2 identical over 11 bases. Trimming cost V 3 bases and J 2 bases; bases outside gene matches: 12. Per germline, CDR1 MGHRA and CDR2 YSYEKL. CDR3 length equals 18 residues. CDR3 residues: CASSQLTITSGSPYEQYF. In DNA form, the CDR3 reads TGCGCCAGCAGCCAGTTGACGATCACTAGCGGGAGCCCCTACGAGCAGTACTTC.

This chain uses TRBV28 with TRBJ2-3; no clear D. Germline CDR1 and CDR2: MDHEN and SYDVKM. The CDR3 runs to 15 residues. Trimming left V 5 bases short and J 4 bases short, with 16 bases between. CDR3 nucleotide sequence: TGTGCCAGCAGTCCCGGGCCATGGGTTCCAGATACGCAGTATTTT. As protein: CASSPGPWVPDTQYF.

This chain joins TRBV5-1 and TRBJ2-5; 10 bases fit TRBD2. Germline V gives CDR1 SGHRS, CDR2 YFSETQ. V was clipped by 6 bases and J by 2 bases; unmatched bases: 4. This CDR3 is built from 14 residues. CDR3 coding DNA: TGCGCCAGCAACAGCGGGAGGGGACAAGAGACCCAGTACTTC. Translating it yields CASNSGRGQETQYF.

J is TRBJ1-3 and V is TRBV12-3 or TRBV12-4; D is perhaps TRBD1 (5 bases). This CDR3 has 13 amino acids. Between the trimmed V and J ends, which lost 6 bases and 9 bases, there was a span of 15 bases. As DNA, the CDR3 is TGTGCCAGCAGCATCAACACAGGCCCCACCATATATTTT. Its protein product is CASSINTGPTIYF.

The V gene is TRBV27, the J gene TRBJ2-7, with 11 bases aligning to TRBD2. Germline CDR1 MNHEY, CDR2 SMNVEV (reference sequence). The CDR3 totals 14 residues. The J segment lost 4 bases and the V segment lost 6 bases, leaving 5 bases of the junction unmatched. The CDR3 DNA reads TGTGCCAGCAGAGGTAGCGGGAGGGGATACGAGCAGTACTTC. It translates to CASRGSGRGYEQYF.

The CDR3 nucleotides are TGTGCCAGCAGGACGACAGGGACCGGAAACACCATATATTTT. Translating it yields CASRTTGTGNTIYF. This sequence joins TRBV6-5 and TRBJ1-3; TRBD1 aligns across 7 bases. Germline CDR1 and CDR2: MNHEY and SVGAGI. The CDR3 totals 14 residues. The V and J ends lost 6 bases and 4 bases, in that order; junction bases with no gene match: 6.